This T cell receptor beta chain was obtained from a study of T-cell reconstitution after alpha-beta-depleted transplantation in children. Study results and limitations: Newly generated T cells supplied most T-cell counts and diversity one year post-transplant.

This clonotype appeared many times. Its antigen is not known. V gave up 1 base and J gave up 0 bases, with 13 bases separating them. The CDR3 is 15 amino acids. Germline V gene sequence: CDR1 DFQATT, CDR2 SNEGSKA (reference sequence). Researchers prepared the TCRbeta library using unique molecular identifiers, the study reports. TCRdb passed the PCR reads through MiXCR, listing each CDR3 protein once. Seen here are about 70,000 distinct CDR3 sequences, about 11% observed once, and the top ten hold around 13%. This receptor was taken from a boy younger than 18 with acute myeloid leukemia, due to receive a stem cell transplant. This rearrangement joins TRBV20-1 to TRBJ2-7; a possible D gene is TRBD2 (5 bases). The input for sequencing was PBMCs, taken before TCRalphabeta/CD19-depleted stem cell transplant. The CDR3 is CSARGSGGGSYEQYF. The CDR3 DNA reads as TGCAGTGCTAGAGGGTCGGGCGGAGGCTCCTACGAGCAGTACTTC.